Presented here are 19 T cell receptor beta chains from one specimen sequenced in a study of CD8+CD57+ T cells in acquired aplastic anemia. Profiles of TCR beta VDJ and CDR3 were generated from a genomic DNA template. One entry per CDR3 protein, called by TCRdb with MiXCR from the reads. The data show around 170,000 distinct CDR3 sequences, with about half seen just once and about 2.9% held by the top ten. The authors sequenced patients whose flow cytometry had shown CD8+CD57+ cell expansion. The source material was sorted CD4+, CD8+, or CD8+CD57+ T cells (not recorded which) from PBMCs. These receptors originate from a human donor with aplastic anemia.

This chain connects TRBV6-1 to TRBJ2-7; 8 bases match TRBD1. Trimming at V came to 1 base and at J to 5 bases, leaving 10 bases not matched to a gene. The CDR3 contains 16 residues. Germline V lookup: CDR1 MNHNS, CDR2 SASEGT. CDR3 loop: CASSEDLGQGNHEQYF. Written as DNA, the CDR3 is TGTGCCAGCAGTGAAGATCTAGGACAGGGTAACCACGAGCAGTACTTC.

In its sample, this clonotype was seen many times. This sequence joins TRBV30 and TRBJ1-6; 8 positions match TRBD1. J was trimmed by 7 bases and V by 8 bases; bases with no gene match: 7. The CDR3 is 13 residues long. Germline V lookup: CDR1 GTSNPN, CDR2 SVGIG (reference sequence). CDR3 sequence (DNA): TGTGCCCGGCGAGGACAGGGAAATTCACCCCTCCACTTT. Its protein product is CARRGQGNSPLHF.

The chain carries TRBV29-1 and TRBJ2-7; a possible D gene is TRBD2 (5 bases). Trimming shortened V by 5 bases and J by 4 bases, and 15 bases separated the two germline ends. There are 13 residues in the CDR3. Germline V gene lookup returns CDR1 SQVTM and CDR2 ANQGSEA. CDR3 sequence reads: CSVLGSGDYEQYF. CDR3 bases: TGCAGCGTTCTGGGCAGCGGAGATTACGAGCAGTACTTC.

This clonotype was found a few times. J is TRBJ1-2 and V is TRBV10-1; 9 bases align to TRBD1. Germline V gene lookup returns CDR1 WNHNN and CDR2 SYGVQD (reference sequence). The CDR3 loop spans 14 amino acids. The ends lost 5 bases at V and 5 bases at J; junction bases unmatched: 6. The CDR3 here is CASSRDRVGYGYTF. The CDR3 nucleotides are TGCGCCAGCAGTCGGGACAGGGTAGGATATGGCTACACCTTC.

The chain couples TRBV29-1 to TRBJ2-7, with D possibly matching TRBD1 (5 bases). Germline CDR1 reads SQVTM; CDR2 reads ANQGSEA. The CDR3 consists of 12 residues. V lost 1 base, J lost 5 bases, and 9 bases lay in between. In nucleotides, the CDR3 is TGCAGCGTTGAAGGGGGCGCGGACGAGCAGTACTTC. Translation: CSVEGGADEQYF.

This clonotype was detected a few times. The rearrangement links TRBV25-1 to TRBJ2-3; TRBD1 aligns across 9 bases. The CDR3 loop spans 16 amino acids. Germline CDR1 MGHDK, CDR2 SYGVNS. J was trimmed by 6 bases and V by 5 bases; bases with no gene match: 12. In nucleotides, the CDR3 is TGTGCCAGCAGTCCCGGGACAGGGCTCGGTACGGATACGCAGTATTTT. It specifies CASSPGTGLGTDTQYF. The complete variable domain, with remaining parts taken from reference TRBV25-1 and TRBJ2-3, reads EADIYQTPRYLVIGTGKKITLECSQTMGHDKMYWYQQDPGMELHLIHYSYGVNSTEKGDLSSESTVSRIRTEHFPLTLESARPSHTSQYLCASSPGTGLGTDTQYFGPGTRLTVL.

This clonotype was seen repeatedly, ten times or more. V is TRBV19 and J is TRBJ1-5; tentative D call: TRBD1 (6 bases). V lost 6 bases and J 4 bases, leaving 16 bases between the germline ends. Germline assignment: CDR1 LNHDA and CDR2 SQIVND (reference sequence). CDR3 length equals 15 residues. The CDR3 nucleotides are TGTGCCAGTAGGATGGCATCAGGGGTTAATCAGCCCCAGCATTTT. Translation: CASRMASGVNQPQHF.

This clonotype was recorded many times. V usage is TRBV19 and J usage is TRBJ1-1; D remains unclear. The germline CDR1 and CDR2 sequences are LNHDA and SQIVND (reference sequence). Trimming left V 0 bases short and J 1 base short, with 9 bases between. The CDR3 extends over 15 amino acids. The CDR3, as DNA: TGTGCCAGTAGTATAGAACTAGGCGGGAACACTGAAGCTTTCTTT. It is translated as CASSIELGGNTEAFF.

The chain uses TRBV20-1 and TRBJ2-3, with no clear D. Per the germline V gene, CDR1 is DFQATT and CDR2 is SNEGSKA (reference sequence). This CDR3 has 12 residues. Trimming cost V 6 bases and J 6 bases, with 13 bases left between them. CDR3: CSAEPSVDTQYF. CDR3 coding DNA: TGCAGTGCCGAGCCATCTGTTGATACGCAGTATTTT.

The chain employs TRBV2 and TRBJ1-4; possible D gene TRBD1, 5 bases. CDR1 and CDR2 from the germline V gene are SNHLY and FYNNEI. The ends were cut back, 2 bases at V and 7 bases at J, with 14 bases in the middle. The CDR3 has 15 amino acids. The CDR3: CASSEITGVGEKLFF. The CDR3 coding sequence is TGTGCCAGCAGTGAAATAACGGGGGTTGGTGAAAAACTGTTTTTT.

The CDR3 is CASSQVFQRGGLFTDTQYF. The CDR3 DNA follows: TGTGCCAGCAGCCAAGTCTTCCAGCGGGGGGGGCTTTTCACAGATACGCAGTATTTT. The V gene is TRBV14, the J gene TRBJ2-3; 10 bases agree with TRBD2. This CDR3 has 19 residues. Germline CDR1 SGHDN, CDR2 FVKESK. J gave up 2 bases and V 1 base, and 12 bases lay outside the gene matches.

CDR3 loop: CASSPEDSSYNSPLHF. Here the CDR3 DNA reads TGTGCCAGCTCACCCGAGGACAGCTCCTATAATTCACCCCTCCACTTT. V and J are TRBV18 and TRBJ1-6; D may be TRBD1 (6 bases). The germline gives CDR1 KGHSH, CDR2 LQKENI. V lost 3 bases to trimming and J lost 0 bases, with 9 bases between them. The CDR3 extends over 16 amino acids.

This clonotype was found once. This rearrangement joins TRBV4-2 to TRBJ1-6, with D maybe TRBD1 (6 bases). Trimming took off 3 bases at V and 9 bases at J, with 21 bases between the two ends. The CDR3 is 17 residues long. Germline V CDR1 and CDR2: LGHNA, YNFKEQ. The CDR3 nucleotides are TGTGCCAGCAGCCAGCTCGGGGTGGGGGGCGCGAGTTCACCCCTCCACTTT. As protein: CASSQLGVGGASSPLHF.

The gene calls are TRBV20-1 and TRBJ1-4; tentatively, D is TRBD1 (5 bases). This CDR3 comprises 16 residues. From germline, CDR1 is DFQATT and CDR2 SNEGSKA (reference sequence). V was shortened by 0 bases and J by 0 bases, with 11 bases between the two germline ends. CDR3 in DNA: TGCAGTGCTAGAGACGCGCGGGACCCAACTAATGAAAAACTGTTTTTT. As protein: CSARDARDPTNEKLFF.

This clonotype appeared a few times. A much larger clonotype is one base distant, so this may be a read error. The rearrangement uses TRBV19 and TRBJ2-4; D perhaps matches TRBD1 (5 bases). Germline lookup yields CDR1 LNHDA and CDR2 SQIVND (reference sequence). The ends were cut back, 2 bases at V and 3 bases at J, with 8 bases in the middle. The CDR3 consists of 14 residues. CDR3 in DNA: TGTGCCAGTAGTATATCCACAGGCAAAAACATTCAGTACTTC. Protein product: CASSISTGKNIQYF.

The rearrangement links TRBV24-1 to TRBJ2-1; 11 positions agree with TRBD1. CDR1 is KGHDR, CDR2 SFDVKD, per germline. This CDR3 has 15 residues. V was pared by 4 bases and J by 4 bases, with 2 bases of the junction left unmatched. The CDR3 loop is CATSDGQGAYNEQFF. CDR3 in DNA: TGTGCCACCAGTGACGGACAGGGGGCTTACAATGAGCAGTTCTTC.

V gene TRBV13 combines with J gene TRBJ2-4; no reliable D call. This CDR3 region has 12 residues. The germline V and J ends were trimmed by 2 bases and 11 bases, with 10 bases remaining between them. Germline CDR1 is PRHDT and CDR2 is FYEKMQ (reference sequence). For the CDR3, the DNA is TGTGCCAGCAGCTTACGTTCGGGTTTTCAGTACTTC. Its protein product is CASSLRSGFQYF.

V is TRBV2 and J is TRBJ1-2; 8 positions agree with TRBD1. After removal of 2 bases from V and 0 bases from J, the junction contained 2 bases not matched to a gene. The CDR3 loop spans 15 amino acids. Looked up from germline, CDR1 is SNHLY and CDR2 is FYNNEI. CDR3 protein: CASSETGGANYGYTF. DNA for the CDR3: TGTGCCAGCAGTGAAACAGGGGGAGCTAACTATGGCTACACCTTC.

This clonotype was detected ten times or more. V is TRBV7-6 and J is TRBJ2-3; 8 nucleotides align to TRBD2. V lost 5 bases, J lost 0 bases, and 7 bases stayed unmatched. In germline, CDR1 is SGHVS, CDR2 FNYEAQ. The length of the CDR3 is 16 residues. The CDR3: CASSPGSSGSTDTQYF. The CDR3 nucleotides are TGTGCCAGCAGCCCTGGCTCTAGCGGGAGCACAGATACGCAGTATTTT.